Listed below are T cell receptor beta chains from one sample, sequenced in a study of read filtering for tumor transcriptome and immune sequencing. TCRdb passed the reads through MiXCR, listing each CDR3 protein once. The sample records 40,000 to 50,000 distinct CDR3 sequences, 15% to 20% being singletons. Sequencing used a population of CD138-negative cells sorted from bone marrow. The receptors come from a donor at least 40 years old with multiple myeloma. The CDR3 runs from the conserved cysteine through the conserved F or W. The order of the fields is D gene, CDR3 length, clone size, V gene, J gene, CDR3 DNA, CDR3 protein. The D gene is left open where the match is weak. A clone size is listed for some rows: how often the clone was seen (once, few, many), or a class if it is expanded.

TRBD2	16	NA	TRBV20-1	TRBJ2-3	TGCAGTGCTACGGGACTAGCGGGAGGGCCGACAGATACGCAGTATTTT	CSATGLAGGPTDTQYF
NA	17	NA	TRBV12-3/TRBV12-4	TRBJ2-1	TGTGCCAGCACCTTCGGGAGCGCCCATAGCTCCTACAATGAGCAGTTCTTC	CASTFGSAHSSYNEQFF
NA	12	many	TRBV6-5	TRBJ2-7	TGTGCCAGCAGCCCCGAGGGGGACGAGCAGTACTTC	CASSPEGDEQYF
TRBD1	12	few	TRBV7-6	TRBJ2-7	TGTGCCAGCAGCCCCAGGGGGACAACTTGGCACTTC	CASSPRGTTWHF
NA	14	many	TRBV28	TRBJ2-4	TGTGCCAGCAGAGTAGGTTCGGGGAAAAACATTCAGTACTTC	CASRVGSGKNIQYF
TRBD2	17	many	TRBV20-1	TRBJ2-7	TGCAGTGCTAGAGGCTATGTTCTAGCGGGAGTTAACTACGAGCAGTACTTC	CSARGYVLAGVNYEQYF
NA	15	many	TRBV24-1	TRBJ2-2	TGTGCCACCAAGGCCGGGGGCGCGAACACCGGGGAGCTGTTTTTT	CATKAGGANTGELFF
TRBD2	19	many	TRBV24-1	TRBJ2-6	TGTGCCACCAGTGATCAATCTAGCGGGAATAGCTCTGGGGCCAACGTCCTGACTTTC	CATSDQSSGNSSGANVLTF
NA	11	many	TRBV12-3/TRBV12-4	TRBJ2-1	TGTGCCAGCAGGGACTACAATGAGCAGTTCTTC	CASRDYNEQFF
TRBD2	16	NA	TRBV20-1	TRBJ2-1	TGCAGCGCTAGAGATGGGAGGGAGAACTCCTACAATGAGCAGTTCTTC	CSARDGRENSYNEQFF
TRBD2	15	NA	TRBV7-2	TRBJ2-1	TGTGCCAACAGCTTAGATATGGGGACTACCAATGAGCAGTTCTTC	CANSLDMGTTNEQFF
NA	13	many	TRBV29-1	TRBJ2-3	TGCAGCGCCCATAGCGGTTCTACAGATACGCAGTATTTT	CSAHSGSTDTQYF
TRBD1	15	many	TRBV2	TRBJ2-2	TGTGCCAGCAGGCCCCAGGGGGCCGGCACCGGGGAGCTGTTTTTT	CASRPQGAGTGELFF
TRBD1	18	NA	TRBV24-1	TRBJ2-1	TGTGCCACCAGTGACCCCTTGACAGGGCAAATCGAGTACAATGAGCAGTTCTTC	CATSDPLTGQIEYNEQFF
NA	14	many	TRBV5-1	TRBJ2-5	TGCGCCAGCAGCTTGGGTGGGAGGTCGGAGACCCAGTACTTC	CASSLGGRSETQYF
NA	16	many	TRBV14	TRBJ2-2	TGTGCCAGCAGCCCCCAGACCCCAAGTTACACCGGGGAGCTGTTTTTT	CASSPQTPSYTGELFF
TRBD1	14	many	TRBV6-2/TRBV6-3	TRBJ1-5	TGTGCCAGCAGGCTACAGGGGCCTAATCAGCCCCAGCATTTT	CASRLQGPNQPQHF
NA	13	many	TRBV20-1	TRBJ2-1	TGCAGTGCCGCAGAGGGGCACCGCCTACAGCAGTTCTTC	CSAAEGHRLQQFF
TRBD2	15	many	TRBV7-3	TRBJ2-4	TGTGCCAGCAGCTTTCCGGGAGGCACCAAAAACATTCAGTACTTC	CASSFPGGTKNIQYF
NA	12	NA	TRBV11-2	TRBJ2-4	TGTGCCAGCAGCCTAGCCAAAAACATTCAGTACTTC	CASSLAKNIQYF
NA	15	NA	TRBV11-3	TRBJ2-1	TGTGCCAGCAGCTTTAGGGGGGGAGCGTACAATGAGCAGTTCTTC	CASSFRGGAYNEQFF
TRBD1	14	NA	TRBV19	TRBJ1-3	TGTGCCACCCGACAGGGGGCATCTGGAAACACCATATATTTT	CATRQGASGNTIYF
NA	18	many	TRBV7-3	TRBJ2-6	TGTGCCAGCAGCCCGTTCTTAGGAACCCCCTCTGGGGCCAACGTCCTGACTTTC	CASSPFLGTPSGANVLTF
NA	16	many	TRBV19	TRBJ1-1	TGTGCCAGTAGTTTCGGAAGCGCTCTGTTGAACACTGAAGCTTTCTTT	CASSFGSALLNTEAFF
NA	15	many	TRBV12-3/TRBV12-4	TRBJ2-7	TGTGCCAGCAGTTCGGGTCGGCAGCCGAACTACGAGCAGTACTTC	CASSSGRQPNYEQYF
NA	15	many	TRBV7-2	TRBJ1-4	TGTGCCAGCAGCTTAGTGTTCGGAGGGGATGAAAAACTGTTTTTT	CASSLVFGGDEKLFF
NA	13	many	TRBV5-1	TRBJ1-1	TGCGCCAGCAGCTTGGTTCCGGACACTGAAGCTTTCTTT	CASSLVPDTEAFF
TRBD2	16	many	TRBV20-1	TRBJ2-1	TGCAGTGCTTTAGCGGGATTAAGGGGCCCCGACGATGAGCAGTTCTTC	CSALAGLRGPDDEQFF
NA	14	NA	TRBV19	TRBJ2-5	TGTGCCAGTAGTATAGTGGGCAGCCAAGAGACCCAGTACTTC	CASSIVGSQETQYF
NA	14	many	TRBV29-1	TRBJ2-5	TGCAGCGTCCGACCCCAGGGAGGTCGGGAGACCCAGTACTTC	CSVRPQGGRETQYF
NA	14	many	TRBV18	TRBJ1-1	TGTGCCAGCTCACCACTCTCGCTTGGCACTGAAGCTTTCTTT	CASSPLSLGTEAFF
NA	12	many	TRBV7-2	TRBJ2-3	TGTGCCAGCAGGCAGGGTGGAGATACGCAGTATTTT	CASRQGGDTQYF
NA	15	few	TRBV6-2/TRBV6-3	TRBJ2-5	TGTGCCAGCAGTTACCCGACCGGCCTCCAAGAGACCCAGTACTTC	CASSYPTGLQETQYF
TRBD1	16	many	TRBV7-2	TRBJ2-3	TGTGCCAGCAGCTTATCATCGGGACAGGGGGCCGATACGCAGTATTTT	CASSLSSGQGADTQYF
NA	15	many	TRBV5-1	TRBJ2-1	TGCGCCAGCAGCTTGGTGACCTCGGGGAACAATGAGCAGTTCTTC	CASSLVTSGNNEQFF
NA	16	many	TRBV12-3/TRBV12-4	TRBJ2-3	TGTGCCAGCAGTTTAGCGCTGGCGGCTAGCACAGATACGCAGTATTTT	CASSLALAASTDTQYF
NA	15	NA	TRBV20-1	TRBJ1-1	TGCAGTGCTAGCGGGCAGGGAGGTATGAACACTGTAGCTTTCTTT	CSASGQGGMNTVAFF
TRBD2	20	many	TRBV20-1	TRBJ2-1	TGCAGTGCTAGAGATCCCGGACTAGCGGGAGGTGGGGGAATTTACAATGAGCAGTTCTTC	CSARDPGLAGGGGIYNEQFF
TRBD2	14	many	TRBV5-1	TRBJ2-1	TGCGCCAGCAGTCTAGCGGGAGTTAACAATGAGCAGTTCTTC	CASSLAGVNNEQFF
NA	12	few	TRBV11-2	TRBJ2-7	TGTGCCAGCACCCTGAGGGGCTACGAGCAGTACTTC	CASTLRGYEQYF
NA	15	many	TRBV7-2	TRBJ2-3	TGTGCCAGCAGCTTAGCGCGGACTAGCACAGATACGCAGTATTTT	CASSLARTSTDTQYF
TRBD2	16	many	TRBV6-2/TRBV6-3	TRBJ2-7	TGTGCCAGCAGTTCTCGACTAGCGGGAGGGCCTTACGAGCAGTACTTC	CASSSRLAGGPYEQYF
NA	13	many	TRBV29-1	TRBJ2-7	TGCAGCGCAGCGCCCCGGGACATTTACGAGCAGTACTTC	CSAAPRDIYEQYF
NA	18	many	TRBV7-9	TRBJ1-5	TGTGCCAGCAGCCATTCTCGGGACCCCCGGGCGGACAATCAGCCCCAGCATTTT	CASSHSRDPRADNQPQHF
TRBD2	19	many	TRBV5-1	TRBJ2-1	TGCGCCAGCAGCTTTAGCGGGAGCGGGAGATTTAGGTCCTACAATGAGCAGTTCTTC	CASSFSGSGRFRSYNEQFF
TRBD2	14	many	TRBV28	TRBJ2-3	TGTGCCAGCAGGGCGGGAGGGCGGACAGATACGCAGTATTTT	CASRAGGRTDTQYF
NA	16	many	TRBV12-3/TRBV12-4	TRBJ2-2	TGTGCCAGCTACTCAACGGGGGCGAGTCGAACCGGGGAGCTGTTTTTT	CASYSTGASRTGELFF
NA	14	many	TRBV24-1	TRBJ2-2	TGTGCCACAGGGGCCTACGCGAACACCGGGGAGCTGTTTTTT	CATGAYANTGELFF
NA	16	many	TRBV4-2	TRBJ2-1	TGTGCCAGCAGCCCATTAGGGGCGACCCACGGCAATGAGCAGTTCTTC	CASSPLGATHGNEQFF
TRBD1	16	many	TRBV7-2	TRBJ2-7	TGTGCCAGCAGCCGTGATATGACAGGGGGCTCCTACGAGCAGTACTTC	CASSRDMTGGSYEQYF